This TCR beta chain emerged from a study of blood T cell repertoires in COVID-19. About the research overall: Sources were T cells, B-cell-depleted T cells, or PBMCs; the material itself was cDNA or gDNA.

As handled by the study authors: Counts of nucleated cells, estimated from reference gene primer amplification, were obtained. Method: immunoSEQ multiplex PCR; TCRdb's copy keeps in-frame clones and lacks some. The DNA gave D and trimming, while V, J and clone size come from that table. The sample shows 150,000 or so clones, roughly 90% of them seen only once. This clone was recorded only once. Sequencing used peripheral blood. The sequence was collected from a man between 60 and 75 years old with active or convalescent COVID-19.

CDR3 sequence reads: CASSLALLFGTEAFF. The CDR3 DNA is TGTGCCAGCAGTTTAGCTCTGTTATTCGGGACTGAAGCTTTCTTT. This chain links TRBV28 with TRBJ1-1; D call uncertain. Germline CDR1 MDHEN, CDR2 SYDVKM. CDR3 length: 15 residues. The V end lost 2 bases, the J end lost 5 bases, and 15 bases lay between the germline ends.